This entry concerns a single T cell receptor (beta chain). Profiling of TCR beta VDJ combinations and CDR3 sequences used genomic DNA as template. One entry per CDR3 protein, called by TCRdb with MiXCR from the reads. The data contain roughly 420,000 distinct CDR3 sequences, about two thirds of them singletons. Germline V gene data show CDR1 as SGHVS and CDR2 as FQNEAQ. Trimming stripped 5 bases from V and 11 bases from J, with 23 bases between. The CDR3 spans 15 residues. The sample belongs to a study of CD8+CD57+ T cells in acquired aplastic anemia. The V call is TRBV7-8, the J call TRBJ2-3; tentative D call: TRBD1 (5 bases). The sample comprised sorted CD4+, CD8+, or CD8+CD57+ T cells (not recorded which) from PBMCs. This receptor was obtained from a human donor in good health, serving as a control. CDR3 amino acids: CASSPGGPATVRQYF. As DNA, the CDR3 is TGTGCCAGCAGCCCCGGTGGGCCTGCGACAGTCAGGCAGTATTTT.